These 28 T cell receptor beta chains share one sample of origin, sequenced in a study of blood T cell repertoires in COVID-19. Produced via immunoSEQ multiplex PCR; TCRdb's table is partial and in-frame only. This table holds under 110,000 clones, more than 80% found once. The sequenced material came from peripheral blood. Every receptor here comes from a woman aged 60-70 years with acute or convalescent COVID-19.

As for this clone: Its ends do not fully match the called genes, so a read error is possible. The chain carries TRBV2 and TRBJ1-5, with 8 bases lining up with TRBD1. CDR3 length: 17 residues. Germline CDR1 is SNHLY and CDR2 is FYNNEI. CDR3 region: CASLGGTGGMGNLPLHF. Here the CDR3 DNA reads TGTGCCAGCCTTGGGGGAACAGGGGGTATGGGCAATCTGCCCCTGCATTTT.

This clone was observed a handful of times. The genes are TRBV12-5 and TRBJ2-2, with TRBD2 as a possible D gene (5 bases). The CDR3 has 14 residues. V lost 0 bases and J 6 bases, leaving 8 bases between the germline ends. The germline CDR1 and CDR2 sequences are LGHNT and FRNRAP. This chain's CDR3 is CASGLVRGPGELFF. The CDR3 coding sequence is TGTGCTAGTGGTTTGGTACGAGGGCCCGGGGAGCTGTTTTTT.

The rearrangement links TRBV9 to TRBJ1-1, with a tentative D call TRBD1 (5 bases). Germline CDR1 and CDR2: SGDLS and YYNGEE. Trimming stripped 0 bases from V and 1 base from J, with 7 bases between. The CDR3 consists of 14 residues. CDR3 in DNA: TGTGCCAGCAGCGTAGTTGGGGCGAACACTGAAGCTTTCTTT. Translated, it gives CASSVVGANTEAFF. Full variable domain (remainder filled in from reference TRBV9 and TRBJ1-1): DSGVTQTPKHLITATGQRVTLRCSPRSGDLSVYWYQQSLDQGLQFLIQYYNGEERAKGNILERFSAQQFPDLHSELNLSSLELGDSALYFCASSVVGANTEAFFGQGTRLTVV.

The J gene is TRBJ2-7, the V gene TRBV5-6; a possible D gene is TRBD1 (6 bases). V was shortened by 2 bases and J by 0 bases, with 9 bases between the two germline ends. This CDR3 has 14 amino acids. Germline V lookup: CDR1 SGHDT, CDR2 YYEEEE. In nucleotides, the CDR3 is TGTGCCAGCAGCTTCGACAGGTACTCCTACGAGCAGTACTTC. Its protein is CASSFDRYSYEQYF.

The count of this clone is one. This chain connects TRBV20-1 to TRBJ2-1; 7 nucleotides align to TRBD2. Unmatched junction bases numbered 7, after V lost 3 bases and J lost 5 bases. CDR3 length equals 14 residues. Germline V gene lookup returns CDR1 DFQATT and CDR2 SNEGSKA (reference sequence). DNA of the CDR3: TGCAGTGCTAGTCGCCTAGCGGCCGACAATGAGCAGTTCTTC. This encodes CSASRLAADNEQFF.

The table lists this clone with a few counts. Written as DNA, the CDR3 is TGTGCCTGGAGTGCAGGGGGATATGGCTACACCTTC. Translating gives CAWSAGGYGYTF. This chain uses TRBV30 with TRBJ1-2, with 7 positions matching TRBD1. J lost 5 bases, V lost 1 base, and 1 base had no gene match. Looked up from germline, CDR1 is GTSNPN and CDR2 is SVGIG (reference sequence). CDR3 length: 12 amino acids. The entire variable domain, with the rest obtained from reference TRBV30 and TRBJ1-2, is as follows: SQTIHQWPATLVQPVGSPLSLECTVEGTSNPNLYWYRQAAGRGLQLLFYSVGIGQISSEVPQNLSASRPQDRQFILSSKKLLLSDSGFYLCAWSAGGYGYTFGSGTRLTVV.

V is TRBV19 and J is TRBJ1-1, with TRBD1 as a possible D gene (6 bases). This CDR3 spans 15 amino acids. The V end lost 1 base, the J end lost 2 bases, and 11 bases lay between the germline ends. From germline, CDR1 is LNHDA and CDR2 SQIVND (reference sequence). DNA for the CDR3: TGTGCCAGTAGTATAGTGGACAGCCTAAACACTGAAGCTTTCTTT. Amino acids: CASSIVDSLNTEAFF.

V is TRBV11-3 and J is TRBJ2-2, with D perhaps matching TRBD2 (5 bases). CDR1 is SGHNT and CDR2 is YENEEA in the germline V gene. V was cut by 7 bases and J by 5 bases, with 11 bases left in between. The CDR3 is 13 residues long. The CDR3 DNA is TGTGCCAGCACCAAATCGGGGACCGGGGAGCTGTTTTTT. Protein product: CASTKSGTGELFF.

The chain employs TRBV5-1 and TRBJ2-6, with D tentatively TRBD2 (6 bases). V shed 4 bases and J shed 0 bases, with 14 bases lying between them. The CDR3 has 17 amino acids. Looked up from germline, CDR1 is SGHRS and CDR2 is YFSETQ. CDR3 loop: CASSAGPLSSGANVLTF. Written as DNA, the CDR3 is TGCGCCAGCAGCGCGGGGCCTCTAAGCTCTGGGGCCAACGTCCTGACTTTC.

This clone has just one count. This chain uses TRBV9 with TRBJ1-3; no reliable D call. With 1 base removed from V and 0 bases from J, the gap between germline ends came to 11 bases. This CDR3 region has 16 residues. Germline CDR1 is SGDLS and CDR2 is YYNGEE. CDR3 in amino acids: CASSVQARFSGNTIYF. CDR3 sequence (DNA): TGTGCCAGCAGCGTACAGGCCAGATTCTCTGGAAACACCATATATTTT.

The V call is TRBV18, the J call TRBJ2-3; 11 bases agree with TRBD2. The germline gives CDR1 KGHSH, CDR2 LQKENI. V shed 5 bases and J 0 bases; nucleotides not matched to a gene: 7. This CDR3 is built from 17 residues. In DNA, the CDR3 is TGTGCCAGCTCATCCTGGACTAGCGGGTCTAGCACAGATACGCAGTATTTT. Translation: CASSSWTSGSSTDTQYF.

The chain joins TRBV5-1 to TRBJ1-4; no clear D. The CDR3 is 15 residues long. The V and J ends lost 4 bases and 3 bases respectively, with 13 bases between them. Germline V gives CDR1 SGHRS, CDR2 YFSETQ. This CDR3 reads CASSPTAGSNEKLFF. Here the CDR3 DNA reads TGCGCCAGCAGCCCCACGGCGGGCTCTAATGAAAAACTGTTTTTT.

The chain joins TRBV10-2 to TRBJ2-1; 8 nucleotides match TRBD2. Losses at the gene ends were 7 bases for V and 2 bases for J; bases not matched to a gene: 4. This CDR3 comprises 14 residues. Germline loops: CDR1 WSHSY, CDR2 SAAADI. Here the CDR3 reads CASKGGLAYNEQFF. The CDR3 DNA sequence: TGCGCCAGCAAGGGGGGACTAGCCTACAATGAGCAGTTCTTC.

This clone was picked up one time. This sequence joins TRBV28 and TRBJ1-6; tentative D call: TRBD1 (6 bases). The CDR3 is 14 amino acids. The ends were cut back, 4 bases at V and 5 bases at J, with 9 bases in the middle. Germline CDR1 MDHEN, CDR2 SYDVKM. The CDR3 here is CASSYYRDNSPLHF. The CDR3 nucleotides read TGTGCCAGCAGTTATTACAGGGATAATTCACCCCTCCACTTT.

V gene TRBV6-5 combines with J gene TRBJ1-4, with D perhaps TRBD1 (5 bases). The CDR3 sequence is 13 residues long. CDR1 is MNHEY, CDR2 SVGAGI, per germline. V lost 6 bases and J lost 8, with 13 bases in between. The CDR3 sequence: CASRIQDQEKLFF. The CDR3 region has the DNA TGTGCCAGCAGAATACAGGATCAGGAAAAACTGTTTTTT.

The CDR3 sequence is CASSGTSGGYNEQFF. In DNA form, the CDR3 reads TGTGCCAGCAGCGGAACTAGCGGGGGTTACAATGAGCAGTTCTTC. V gene TRBV6-4 combines with J gene TRBJ2-1, with TRBD2 matching over 11 bases. This CDR3 comprises 15 residues. Germline V gene sequence: CDR1 MRHNA, CDR2 SNTAGT. The J segment lost 4 bases and the V segment lost 6 bases, leaving 5 bases of the junction unmatched.

This chain links TRBV15 with TRBJ1-1, with 9 bases aligning to TRBD1. V lost 2 bases and J lost 1; bases outside the gene matches: 8. There are 17 residues in the CDR3. CDR1 LNHNV and CDR2 YYDKDF come from the germline V gene (reference sequence). The CDR3 nucleotides are TGTGCCACCAGCAGACCCAAGGGGGGACAGGGGAACACTGAAGCTTTCTTT. Encoded protein: CATSRPKGGQGNTEAFF.

This rearrangement joins TRBV9 to TRBJ1-4; D remains ambiguous. This CDR3 spans 14 amino acids. The germline V and J ends were trimmed by 1 base and 0 bases, with 4 bases remaining between them. The germline CDR1 and CDR2 sequences are SGDLS and YYNGEE. The CDR3 sequence is CASSVPSTNEKLFF. The DNA of the CDR3 is TGTGCCAGCAGCGTACCCTCAACTAATGAAAAACTGTTTTTT. The variable domain in full, with the rest retrieved from reference TRBV9 and TRBJ1-4, is DSGVTQTPKHLITATGQRVTLRCSPRSGDLSVYWYQQSLDQGLQFLIQYYNGEERAKGNILERFSAQQFPDLHSELNLSSLELGDSALYFCASSVPSTNEKLFFGSGTQLSVL.

V gene TRBV3-1 (or the pseudogene TRBV3-2) combines with J gene TRBJ1-1, with 9 bases aligning to TRBD1. Germline V gene data show CDR1 as LGHDT and CDR2 as YNNKEL (reference sequence). J was trimmed by 4 bases and V by 3 bases; bases with no gene match: 6. The CDR3 consists of 15 residues. As DNA, the CDR3 is TGTGCCAGCAGCCAGGGCTTACAGGGGGCCACTGAAGCTTTCTTT. This sequence encodes CASSQGLQGATEAFF.

This chain joins TRBV7-9 and TRBJ2-2, with D possibly being TRBD2 (5 bases). CDR1 SEHNR and CDR2 FQNEAQ come from the germline V gene (reference sequence). Trimming cost V 3 bases and J 4 bases, with 21 bases left between them. The CDR3 contains 18 residues. This CDR3 is CASSLKSGFGRGTGELFF. CDR3 in DNA: TGTGCCAGCAGCTTGAAGTCAGGTTTTGGTCGGGGCACCGGGGAGCTGTTTTTT.

There are a few counts of this clone. This chain uses TRBV11-2 with TRBJ1-1; D is ambiguous. The germline gives CDR1 SGHAT, CDR2 FQNNGV. V lost 5 bases and J lost 2, with 9 bases in between. This CDR3 region has 13 residues. CDR3 region: CASSVGRNTEAFF. DNA for the CDR3: TGTGCCAGCAGCGTAGGGAGAAACACTGAAGCTTTCTTT.

Only one count was recorded for this clone. An end of the junction does not agree with germline; a read error may underlie this. The chain links TRBV5-1 to TRBJ1-4; TRBD1 matches at 11 bases. This CDR3 is 18 amino acids long. From germline, CDR1 is SGHRS and CDR2 YFSETQ. CDR3 DNA: TGCGCCAGCACCTTGACCGGGACAGGGGGATTTCGGGATGAAAAACTGTTTTTT. The encoded protein is CASTLTGTGGFRDEKLFF.

This chain joins TRBV5-4 and TRBJ1-1, with TRBD1 as a possible D gene (6 bases). The CDR3 runs 13 residues. V lost 5 bases and J lost 2, with 10 bases in between. Per the germline V gene, CDR1 is SGHNT and CDR2 is YYREEE (reference sequence). CDR3 protein: CASSRDTNTEAFF. The CDR3 bases are TGTGCCAGCAGTAGGGACACCAACACTGAAGCTTTCTTT. Full variable domain (remainder filled in from reference TRBV5-4 and TRBJ1-1): ETGVTQSPTHLIKTRGQQVTLRCSSQSGHNTVSWYQQALGQGPQFIFQYYREEENGRGNFPPRFSGLQFPNYSSELNVNALELDDSALYLCASSRDTNTEAFFGQGTRLTVV.

This chain joins TRBV7-2 and TRBJ2-7; 11 bases agree with TRBD2. Germline V gene data show CDR1 as SGHTA and CDR2 as FQGNSA. The junction had 6 bases not matched to a gene; V was cut back by 5 bases and J by 3 bases. The CDR3 length is 15 residues. The CDR3 spells CASSITSGSFYEQYF. CDR3 DNA: TGTGCCAGCAGCATAACTAGCGGGAGCTTCTACGAGCAGTACTTC.

The V call is TRBV10-3, the J call TRBJ2-7, with D perhaps TRBD1 (6 bases). The germline gives CDR1 ENHRY, CDR2 SYGVKD. CDR3 length: 13 amino acids. The germline V and J ends were trimmed by 2 bases and 6 bases, with 11 bases remaining between them. CDR3 amino acids: CAISEGAGVEQYF. CDR3 DNA: TGTGCCATCAGTGAGGGAGCAGGGGTCGAGCAGTACTTC.

The chain's CDR3 is CASSFAGARTEAFF. As DNA, the CDR3 is TGCGCCAGCAGCTTTGCGGGGGCGAGGACTGAAGCTTTCTTT. The rearrangement links TRBV5-1 to TRBJ1-1; D may be TRBD1 (6 bases). Germline lookup yields CDR1 SGHRS and CDR2 YFSETQ. The CDR3 contains 14 residues. The V end lost 2 bases, the J end lost 5 bases, and 13 bases lay between the germline ends.

The sample holds one count of this clone. V is TRBV5-4 and J is TRBJ1-1, with TRBD1 matching 7 bases. In germline, CDR1 is SGHNT, CDR2 YYREEE (reference sequence). With V trimmed by 3 bases and J by 1 base, 0 bases remained unmatched. The CDR3 has 13 residues. Here the CDR3 reads CASSWDRNTEAFF. The CDR3 DNA follows: TGTGCCAGCAGCTGGGACAGGAACACTGAAGCTTTCTTT.

The rearrangement uses TRBV20-1 and TRBJ1-1, with a tentative D call TRBD1 (6 bases). Germline V gives CDR1 DFQATT, CDR2 SNEGSKA (reference sequence). CDR3 size: 11 residues. Trimming removed 5 bases at V and 8 bases at J, with 12 bases between. The CDR3 DNA reads as TGCAGTGCTGCCGGACAGAGAGAAGCTTTCTTT. It translates to CSAAGQREAFF.